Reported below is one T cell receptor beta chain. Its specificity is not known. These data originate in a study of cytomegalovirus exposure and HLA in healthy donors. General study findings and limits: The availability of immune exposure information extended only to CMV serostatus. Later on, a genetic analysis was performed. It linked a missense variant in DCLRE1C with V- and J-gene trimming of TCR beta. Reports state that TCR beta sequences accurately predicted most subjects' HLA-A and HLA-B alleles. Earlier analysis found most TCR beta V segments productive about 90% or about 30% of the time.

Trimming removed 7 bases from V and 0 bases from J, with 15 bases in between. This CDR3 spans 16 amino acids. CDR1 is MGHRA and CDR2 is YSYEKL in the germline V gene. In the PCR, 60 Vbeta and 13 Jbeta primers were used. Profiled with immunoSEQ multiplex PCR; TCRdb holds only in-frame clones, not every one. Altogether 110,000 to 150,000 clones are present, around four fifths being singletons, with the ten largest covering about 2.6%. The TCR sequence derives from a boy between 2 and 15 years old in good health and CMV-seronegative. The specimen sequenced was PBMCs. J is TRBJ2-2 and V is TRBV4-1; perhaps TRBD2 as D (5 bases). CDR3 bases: TGCGCCAGCAACATACGACGGGGTGCGAACACCGGGGAGCTGTTTTTT. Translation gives CASNIRRGANTGELFF.